A selection of T cell receptor beta chains follows, all from one sample in a study of T cell responses to AZD1222 COVID-19 vaccine. This table comes from immunoSEQ multiplex PCR, and its TCRdb copy is limited to in-frame clones, with some not included. In the table there are more than 90,000 clones, 75% to 95% of which are singletons. Sequences were derived from peripheral blood, sampled on day 0 of AZD1222 vaccination. The source of these receptors is an adult in good health. Each CDR3 is given with its conserved first and last residue. D genes are given only for firm matches. Some rows have no size entry. The others give once, few or many, or a class for an expanded clone.

>-|TRBJ1-1|TRBV7-9|-
CASSLARNTEAFF
TGTGCCAGCAGCTTAGCCAGGAACACTGAAGCTTTCTTT
>few|TRBJ1-6|TRBV7-2|-
CASSLDPGTFPPLHF
TGTGCCAGCAGCTTGGACCCGGGAACCTTCCCACCCCTCCACTTT
>-|TRBJ1-2|TRBV5-4|-
CASSLRSGTARGYTF
TGTGCCAGCAGCTTACGATCCGGGACGGCGAGAGGCTACACCTTC
>-|TRBJ2-2|TRBV3-1/TRBV3-2|-
CASSQSWTSNTGELFF
TGTGCCAGCAGCCAGTCGTGGACGTCGAACACCGGGGAGCTGTTTTTT
>once|TRBJ1-1|TRBV27|-
CASSGQTEPTEAFF
TGTGCCAGCAGTGGACAGACTGAACCTACCGAAGCTTTCTTT
>-|TRBJ1-6|TRBV28|-
CASSFGGAGSPLHF
TGTGCCAGCAGTTTCGGGGGCGCGGGTTCACCCCTCCACTTT
>-|TRBJ2-7|TRBV6-5|-
CASSPSWGREQYF
TGTGCCAGCAGTCCGTCGTGGGGCCGCGAGCAGTACTTC
>-|TRBJ1-3|TRBV7-6|-
CASSLSTRQGSSVYF
TGTGCCAGCAGCTTATCCACGAGGCAGGGGAGCAGTGTATATTTT
>-|TRBJ2-7|TRBV27|-
CASSLFPDSYEQYF
TGTGCCAGCAGTTTATTCCCCGACAGTTACGAGCAGTACTTC
>-|TRBJ1-2|TRBV5-1|-
CASSLPDYGYTF
TGCGCCAGCAGCTTACCGGACTATGGCTACACCTTC
>-|TRBJ1-4|TRBV30|-
CAWSVGGYLEKLFF
TGTGCCTGGAGCGTCGGGGGGTATCTAGAAAAACTGTTTTTT
>-|TRBJ1-2|TRBV6-5|-
CASPPPYTWDGYTF
TGTGCCAGTCCACCCCCATACACCTGGGATGGCTACACCTTC
>-|TRBJ2-3|TRBV5-1|-
CASSLRAGGTDTQYF
TGCGCCAGCAGCTTGAGGGCAGGGGGCACAGATACGCAGTATTTT
>-|TRBJ1-6|TRBV18|-
CASSPPQGGSPLHF
TGTGCCAGCTCACCACCGCAGGGTGGGTCACCCCTCCACTTT
>-|TRBJ1-1|TRBV2|-
CASSADGDAAFF
TGTGCCAGCAGCGCGGACGGCGACGCGGCTTTCTTT
>-|TRBJ2-3|TRBV5-1|TRBD2
CASSLVPSGGTTDTQYF
TGCGCCAGCAGCTTGGTCCCTAGCGGGGGGACGACAGATACGCAGTATTTT
>-|TRBJ2-7|TRBV2|TRBD2
CASKLAGPTYEQYF
TGTGCCAGCAAACTAGCGGGACCCACCTACGAGCAGTACTTC
>-|TRBJ1-5|TRBV27|-
CASSSSKGGNQPQHF
TGTGCCAGCAGTTCTTCCAAAGGCGGCAATCAGCCCCAGCATTTT
>-|TRBJ2-5|TRBV11-1|TRBD2
CASSLPAGGQGETQYF
TGTGCCAGCAGCCTACCCGCGGGGGGGCAGGGAGAGACCCAGTACTTC
>-|TRBJ2-1|TRBV19|TRBD1
CASSMTGGIGEQFF
TGTGCCAGTAGTATGACAGGGGGAATTGGTGAGCAGTTCTTC
>-|TRBJ1-3|TRBV5-6|-
CASSLEDSGYTIYF
TGTGCCAGCAGCTTGGAGGATTCTGGATACACCATATATTTT
>-|TRBJ1-1|TRBV6-5|-
CASSLYDVNTEAFF
TGTGCCAGCAGTCTATATGACGTGAACACTGAAGCTTTCTTT
>-|TRBJ1-2|TRBV19|TRBD1
CASRWGQGDGYTF
TGTGCCAGTAGATGGGGACAGGGTGATGGCTACACCTTC
>-|TRBJ1-5|TRBV27|-
CASRVQGSNQPQHF
TGTGCCAGCAGAGTGCAGGGTAGCAATCAGCCCCAGCATTTT
>-|TRBJ1-6|TRBV5-5|-
CASSSNQGTPLHF
TGTGCCAGCAGCTCCAACCAGGGAACACCCCTCCACTTT
>-|TRBJ2-5|TRBV11-2|TRBD2
CASSLEGGGLAGRETQYF
TGTGCCAGCAGCTTAGAAGGCGGAGGACTAGCGGGGCGGGAGACCCAGTACTTC
>-|TRBJ2-7|TRBV6-5|TRBD1
CASSYNKGQGDEQYF
TGTGCCAGCAGTTACAATAAGGGACAGGGAGATGAACAGTACTTC
>-|TRBJ1-6|TRBV2|TRBD1
CASSDRTGRSPLHF
TGTGCCAGCAGTGACAGGACAGGGCGTTCACCCCTCCACTTT
>-|TRBJ2-6|TRBV5-1|-
CASSPIGGAGANVLTF
TGCGCCAGCAGCCCCATCGGGGGAGCTGGGGCCAACGTCCTGACTTTC
>few|TRBJ2-2|TRBV11-3|TRBD1
CASSLDLWTGRTGELFF
TGTGCCAGCAGCTTAGATTTGTGGACAGGGCGAACCGGGGAGCTGTTTTTT
>-|TRBJ1-6|TRBV9|TRBD1
CASSVGQGYSPLHF
TGTGCCAGCAGCGTAGGACAGGGGTATTCACCCCTCCACTTT
>-|TRBJ1-6|TRBV7-2|-
CASSYQADGSPLHF
TGTGCCAGCAGCTACCAAGCGGATGGTTCACCCCTCCACTTT
>-|TRBJ1-1|TRBV28|-
CASSAGADTEAFF
TGTGCCAGTTCCGCCGGGGCTGATACTGAAGCTTTCTTT
>-|TRBJ1-1|TRBV5-4|TRBD1
CASSPGDRARPEAFF
TGTGCCAGCAGCCCTGGGGACAGGGCTCGCCCTGAAGCTTTCTTT
>once|TRBJ1-4|TRBV18|-
CASSPRRGTNEKLFF
TGTGCCAGCTCACCCCGAAGGGGGACGAATGAAAAACTGTTTTTT
>-|TRBJ2-5|TRBV5-8|-
CASSLIYGQRGETQYF
TGTGCCAGCAGCTTGATTTACGGACAGAGGGGAGAGACCCAGTACTTC
>-|TRBJ2-1|TRBV5-5|-
CASRSGQGTSEQFF
TGTGCCAGCAGGTCAGGACAAGGAACGTCTGAGCAGTTCTTC
>-|TRBJ1-1|TRBV18|TRBD1
CASSEGQGGTEAFF
TGTGCCAGCTCGGAGGGACAGGGAGGTACTGAAGCTTTCTTT
>-|TRBJ2-1|TRBV6-4|TRBD1
CASSEGGAPYNEQFF
TGTGCCAGCAGTGAAGGGGGCGCTCCCTACAATGAGCAGTTCTTC
>-|TRBJ1-1|TRBV5-4|-
CASSLSGKIMNTEAFF
TGTGCCAGCAGCTTGTCGGGGAAGATCATGAACACTGAAGCTTTCTTT
>-|TRBJ2-7|TRBV6-2/TRBV6-3|-
CASSTLDWSAYEQYF
TGTGCCAGCAGTACCCTGGACTGGAGTGCGTACGAGCAGTACTTC